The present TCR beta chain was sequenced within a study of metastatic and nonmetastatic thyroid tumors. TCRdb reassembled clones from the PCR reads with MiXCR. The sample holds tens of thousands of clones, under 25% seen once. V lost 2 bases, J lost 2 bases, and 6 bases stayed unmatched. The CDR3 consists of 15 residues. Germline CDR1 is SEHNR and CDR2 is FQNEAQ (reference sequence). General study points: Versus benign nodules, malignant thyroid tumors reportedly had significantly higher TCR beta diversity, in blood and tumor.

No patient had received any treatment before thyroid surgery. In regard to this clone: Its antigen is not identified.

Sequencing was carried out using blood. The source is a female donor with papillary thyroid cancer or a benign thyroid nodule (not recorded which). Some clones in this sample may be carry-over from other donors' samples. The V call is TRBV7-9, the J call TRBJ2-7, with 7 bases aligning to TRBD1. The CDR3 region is CASSLRDSNPYEQYF. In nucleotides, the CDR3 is TGTGCCAGCAGCTTAAGGGACAGCAACCCCTACGAGCAGTACTTC.